The entry below gives a single T cell receptor beta chain sequence along with its context. Its specificity is unknown. Produced via immunoSEQ multiplex PCR; TCRdb's table is partial and in-frame only. The table shows under 40,000 clones, with about 80% occurring only once. This entry is derived from a study of OX40 agonist ivuxolimab in advanced cancers. Study-level points and caveats: Expanded clones belonging to CD8+ T cells outnumbered, on average, those of CD4+.

Per germline, CDR1 SNHLY and CDR2 FYNNEI. The CDR3 consists of 14 residues. V dropped 4 bases and J dropped 4; count of bases not matched to a gene: 5. The receptor comes from an adult with an advanced solid tumor such as melanoma, head and neck, liver or kidney cancer. The J gene is TRBJ1-2, the V gene TRBV2; 8 bases agree with TRBD1. The sample consisted of CD4+ or CD8+ T cells sorted from blood, taken in a trial of the OX40 agonist ivuxolimab. The CDR3, as DNA: TGTGCCAGCAGTGTAGGACAGGGTAGCTATGGCTACACCTTC. This codes for CASSVGQGSYGYTF.